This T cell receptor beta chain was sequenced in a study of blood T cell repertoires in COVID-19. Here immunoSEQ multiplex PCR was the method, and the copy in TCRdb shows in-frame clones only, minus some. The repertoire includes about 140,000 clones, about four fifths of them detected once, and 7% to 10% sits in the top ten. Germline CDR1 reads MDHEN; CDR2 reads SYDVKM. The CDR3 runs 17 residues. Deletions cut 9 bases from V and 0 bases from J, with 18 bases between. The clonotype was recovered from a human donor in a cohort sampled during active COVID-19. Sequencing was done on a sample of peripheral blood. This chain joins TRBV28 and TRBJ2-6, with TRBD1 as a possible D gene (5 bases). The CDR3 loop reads CASPFPPTGSGANVLTF. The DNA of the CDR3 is TGTGCCAGTCCCTTTCCTCCAACAGGCTCTGGGGCCAACGTCCTGACTTTC. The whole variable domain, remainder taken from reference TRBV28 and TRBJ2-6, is DVKVTQSSRYLVKRTGEKVFLECVQDMDHENMFWYRQDPGLGLRLIYFSYDVKMKEKGDIPEGYSVSREKKERFSLILESASTNQTSMYLCASPFPPTGSGANVLTFGAGSRLTVL.